This entry features one T cell receptor beta chain sequence. Its antigen is not known. V trimming: 6 bases; J trimming: 4 bases; junction bases outside the gene matches: 2. This CDR3 comprises 13 residues. Germline assignment: CDR1 SNHLY and CDR2 FYNNEI. The data are from a study of blood T cells in healthy people across ages. Broader study findings: Those diversity estimates obtained from one million T cells were thought to be underestimates. Naive CD4+ cell counts and diversity both ran higher in long-lived than in aged donors. Older age went with lower TCR beta diversity per million T cells, in a roughly linear way.

A J-beta primer mix and a sample-barcoded 5' primer were used in a second PCR of roughly 6 to 12 cycles. TCRdb independently ran MiXCR on the 5' RACE reads; one entry per CDR3 protein. The repertoire has about 1,400,000 distinct CDR3 sequences, roughly 45% of them found once; the top ten carry 7.9%. The source of this sequence is a woman aged 18-29 years in good health. The V call is TRBV2, the J call TRBJ1-5; 8 bases agree with TRBD1. Sequenced material: blood. The CDR3 sequence: CASRNRGNQPQHF. The CDR3 DNA sequence: TGTGCCAGCAGGAACAGGGGGAATCAGCCCCAGCATTTT.